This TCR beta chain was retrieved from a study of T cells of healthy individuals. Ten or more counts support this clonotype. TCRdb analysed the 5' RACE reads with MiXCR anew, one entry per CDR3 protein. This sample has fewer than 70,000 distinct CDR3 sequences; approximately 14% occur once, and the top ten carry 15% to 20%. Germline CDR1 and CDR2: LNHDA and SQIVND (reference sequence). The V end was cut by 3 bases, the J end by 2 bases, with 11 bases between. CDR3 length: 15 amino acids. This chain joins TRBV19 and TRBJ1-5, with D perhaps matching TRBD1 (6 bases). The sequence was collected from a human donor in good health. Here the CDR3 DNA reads TGTGCCAGTAGTATGGCAGGGGTCGGCAATCAGCCCCAGCATTTT. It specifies CASSMAGVGNQPQHF.